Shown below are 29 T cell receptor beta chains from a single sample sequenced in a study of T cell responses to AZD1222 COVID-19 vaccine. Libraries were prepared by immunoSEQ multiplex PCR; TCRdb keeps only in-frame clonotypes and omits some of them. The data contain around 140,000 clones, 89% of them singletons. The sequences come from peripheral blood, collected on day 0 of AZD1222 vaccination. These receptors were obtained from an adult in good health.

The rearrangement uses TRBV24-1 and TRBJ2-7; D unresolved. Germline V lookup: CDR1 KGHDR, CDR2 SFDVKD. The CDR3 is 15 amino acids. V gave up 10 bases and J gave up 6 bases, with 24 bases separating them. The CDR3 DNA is TGTGCCACTATCACCAACAGAGTCGGGTCGTCCGAGCAGTACTTC. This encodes CATITNRVGSSEQYF.

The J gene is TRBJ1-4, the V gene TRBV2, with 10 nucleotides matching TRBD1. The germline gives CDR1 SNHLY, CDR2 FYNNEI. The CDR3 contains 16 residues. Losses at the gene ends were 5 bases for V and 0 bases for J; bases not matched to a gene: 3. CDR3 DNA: TGTGCCAGCAGTCAAGGACAGGGGGCAACTAATGAAAAACTGTTTTTT. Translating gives CASSQGQGATNEKLFF.

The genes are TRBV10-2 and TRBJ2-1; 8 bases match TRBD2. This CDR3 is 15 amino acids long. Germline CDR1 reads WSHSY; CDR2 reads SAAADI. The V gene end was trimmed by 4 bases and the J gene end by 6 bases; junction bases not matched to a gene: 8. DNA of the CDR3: TGCGCCAGCAGTGGAGGTCCGACTAGCGTCAATGAGCAGTTCTTC. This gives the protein CASSGGPTSVNEQFF.

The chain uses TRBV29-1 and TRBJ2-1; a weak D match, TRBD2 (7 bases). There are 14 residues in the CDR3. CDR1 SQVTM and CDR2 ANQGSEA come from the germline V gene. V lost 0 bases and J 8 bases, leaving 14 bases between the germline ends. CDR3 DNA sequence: TGCAGCGTTGAAGATTGGGAGGGGGTGGATGAGCAGTTCTTC. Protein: CSVEDWEGVDEQFF.

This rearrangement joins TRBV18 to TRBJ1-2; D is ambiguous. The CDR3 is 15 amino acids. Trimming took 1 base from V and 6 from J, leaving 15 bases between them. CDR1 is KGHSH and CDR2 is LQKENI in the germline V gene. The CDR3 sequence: CASSPRVISSHGYTF. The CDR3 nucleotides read TGTGCCAGCTCACCACGGGTGATATCATCTCATGGCTACACCTTC.

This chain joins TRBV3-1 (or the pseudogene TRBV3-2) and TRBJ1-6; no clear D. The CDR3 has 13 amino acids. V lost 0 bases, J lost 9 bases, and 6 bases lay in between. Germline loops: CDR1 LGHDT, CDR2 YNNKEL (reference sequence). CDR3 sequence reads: CASSQDPGSPLHF. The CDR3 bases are TGTGCCAGCAGCCAAGATCCCGGTTCACCCCTCCACTTT.

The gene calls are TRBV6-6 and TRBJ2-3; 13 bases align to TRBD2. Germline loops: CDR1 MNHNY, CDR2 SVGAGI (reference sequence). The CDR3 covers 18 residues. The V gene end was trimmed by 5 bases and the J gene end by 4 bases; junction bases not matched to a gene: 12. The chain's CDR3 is CASSPRTSGRIGSDTQYF. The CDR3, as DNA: TGTGCCAGCAGTCCTCGGACTAGCGGGAGAATAGGCTCAGATACGCAGTATTTT.

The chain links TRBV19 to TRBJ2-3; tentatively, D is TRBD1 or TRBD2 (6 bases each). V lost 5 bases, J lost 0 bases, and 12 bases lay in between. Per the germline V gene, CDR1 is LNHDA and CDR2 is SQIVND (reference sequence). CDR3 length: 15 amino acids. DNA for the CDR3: TGTGCCAGTAGTTCCGGGGGCTATAGCACAGATACGCAGTATTTT. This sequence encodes CASSSGGYSTDTQYF.

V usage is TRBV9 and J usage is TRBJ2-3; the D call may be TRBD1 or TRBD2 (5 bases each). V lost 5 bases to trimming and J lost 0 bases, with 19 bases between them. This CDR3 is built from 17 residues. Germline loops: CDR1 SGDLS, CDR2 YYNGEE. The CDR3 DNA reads TGTGCCAGCAGTAGCATGGGGGACCCACGGAGCACAGATACGCAGTATTTT. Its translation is CASSSMGDPRSTDTQYF.

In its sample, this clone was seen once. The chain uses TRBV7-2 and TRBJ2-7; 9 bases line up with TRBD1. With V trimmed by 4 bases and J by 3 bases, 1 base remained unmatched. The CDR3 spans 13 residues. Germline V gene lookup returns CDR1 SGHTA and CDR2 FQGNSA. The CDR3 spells CASSWGQGYEQYF. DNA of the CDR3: TGTGCCAGCAGCTGGGGACAGGGCTACGAGCAGTACTTC.

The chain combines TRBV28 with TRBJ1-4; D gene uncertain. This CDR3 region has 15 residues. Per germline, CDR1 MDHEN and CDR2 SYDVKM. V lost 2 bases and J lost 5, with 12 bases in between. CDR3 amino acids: CASSLGGRSNEKLFF. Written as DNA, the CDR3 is TGTGCCAGCAGTTTAGGAGGTCGCTCGAATGAAAAACTGTTTTTT.

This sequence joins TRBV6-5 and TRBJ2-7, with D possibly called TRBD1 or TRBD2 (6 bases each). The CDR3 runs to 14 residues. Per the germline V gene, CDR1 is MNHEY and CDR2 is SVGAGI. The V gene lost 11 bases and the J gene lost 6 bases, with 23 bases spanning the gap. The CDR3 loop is CAVGGTGSRPEQYF. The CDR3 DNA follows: TGTGCCGTCGGGGGAACAGGGTCTAGGCCCGAGCAGTACTTC.

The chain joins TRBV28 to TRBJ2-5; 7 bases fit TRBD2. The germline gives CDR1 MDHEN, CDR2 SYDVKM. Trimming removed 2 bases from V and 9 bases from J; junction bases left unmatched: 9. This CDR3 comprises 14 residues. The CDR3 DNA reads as TGTGCCAGCAGTTTAACTAGCGCCCTAAGGGCCCAGTACTTC. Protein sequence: CASSLTSALRAQYF.

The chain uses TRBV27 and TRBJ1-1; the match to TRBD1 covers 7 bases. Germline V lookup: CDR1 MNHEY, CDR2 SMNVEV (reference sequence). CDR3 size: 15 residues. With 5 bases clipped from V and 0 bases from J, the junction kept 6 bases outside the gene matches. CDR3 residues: CASSPLTGVNTEAFF. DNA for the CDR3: TGTGCCAGCAGTCCCCTAACAGGGGTGAACACTGAAGCTTTCTTT.

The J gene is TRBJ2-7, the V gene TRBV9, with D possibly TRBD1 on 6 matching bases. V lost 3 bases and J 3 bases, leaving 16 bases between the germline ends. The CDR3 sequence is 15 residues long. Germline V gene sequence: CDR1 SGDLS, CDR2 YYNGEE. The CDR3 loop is CASSASATGYYEQYF. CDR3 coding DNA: TGTGCCAGCAGCGCTTCGGCGACAGGCTACTACGAGCAGTACTTC.

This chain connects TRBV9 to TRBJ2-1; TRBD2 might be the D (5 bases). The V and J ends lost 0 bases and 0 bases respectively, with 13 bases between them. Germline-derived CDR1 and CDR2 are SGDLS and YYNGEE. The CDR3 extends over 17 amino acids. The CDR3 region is CASSVGISASSYNEQFF. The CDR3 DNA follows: TGTGCCAGCAGCGTAGGGATTAGCGCGAGCTCCTACAATGAGCAGTTCTTC.

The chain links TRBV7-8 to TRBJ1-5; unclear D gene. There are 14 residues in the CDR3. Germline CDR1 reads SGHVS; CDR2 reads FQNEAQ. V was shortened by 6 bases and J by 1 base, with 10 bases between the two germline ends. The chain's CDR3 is CASSRDGSNQPQHF. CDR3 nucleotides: TGTGCCAGCAGTAGGGATGGCAGCAATCAGCCCCAGCATTTT.

As DNA, the CDR3 is TGTGCCAGCAGCCAATTCTCCGACACTTTCTATGGCTACACCTTC. Its protein is CASSQFSDTFYGYTF. The rearrangement uses TRBV4-2 and TRBJ1-2; D not certain. This CDR3 has 15 residues. Germline loops: CDR1 LGHNA, CDR2 YNFKEQ. V gave up 2 bases and J gave up 4 bases, with 14 bases separating them.

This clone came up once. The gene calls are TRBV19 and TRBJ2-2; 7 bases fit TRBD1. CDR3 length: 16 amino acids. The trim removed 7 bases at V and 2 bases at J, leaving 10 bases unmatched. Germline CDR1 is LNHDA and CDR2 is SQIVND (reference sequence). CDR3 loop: CASTLRQGRNTGELFF. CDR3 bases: TGTGCCAGTACTTTGAGACAGGGTAGAAACACCGGGGAGCTGTTTTTT. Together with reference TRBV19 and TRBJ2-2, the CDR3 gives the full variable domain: DGGITQSPKYLFRKEGQNVTLSCEQNLNHDAMYWYRQDPGQGLRLIYYSQIVNDFQKGDIAEGYSVSREKKESFPLTVTSAQKNPTAFYLCASTLRQGRNTGELFFGEGSRLTVL.

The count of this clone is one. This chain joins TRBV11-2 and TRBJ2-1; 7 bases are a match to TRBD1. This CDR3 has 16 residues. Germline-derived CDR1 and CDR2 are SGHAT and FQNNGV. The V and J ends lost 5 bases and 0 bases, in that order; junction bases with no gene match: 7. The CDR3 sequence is CASSRGQISSYNEQFF. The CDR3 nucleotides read TGTGCCAGCAGCCGGGGACAGATTAGCTCCTACAATGAGCAGTTCTTC.

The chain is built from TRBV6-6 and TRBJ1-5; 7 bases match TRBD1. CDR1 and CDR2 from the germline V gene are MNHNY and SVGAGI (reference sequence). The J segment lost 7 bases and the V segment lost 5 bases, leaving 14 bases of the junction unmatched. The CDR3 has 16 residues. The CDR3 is CASSKTGTVLGQPQHF. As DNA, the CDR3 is TGTGCCAGCAGTAAAACCGGGACAGTCTTGGGCCAGCCCCAGCATTTT.

CDR3 DNA: TGCGCCAGCAGCCTCTCCCAGGAGGCATTTGGTACGCAGTATTTT. It yields the protein CASSLSQEAFGTQYF. This chain links TRBV5-1 with TRBJ2-3, with D perhaps matching TRBD2 (5 bases). V lost 4 bases to trimming and J lost 8 bases, with 20 bases between them. The CDR3 extends over 15 amino acids. Germline V gives CDR1 SGHRS, CDR2 YFSETQ.

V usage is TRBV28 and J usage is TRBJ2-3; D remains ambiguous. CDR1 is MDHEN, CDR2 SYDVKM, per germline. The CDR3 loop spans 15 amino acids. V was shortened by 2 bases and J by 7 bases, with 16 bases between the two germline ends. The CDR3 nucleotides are TGTGCCAGCAGTTTACCCCGTTTATCTGGGAATACGCAGTATTTT. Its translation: CASSLPRLSGNTQYF.

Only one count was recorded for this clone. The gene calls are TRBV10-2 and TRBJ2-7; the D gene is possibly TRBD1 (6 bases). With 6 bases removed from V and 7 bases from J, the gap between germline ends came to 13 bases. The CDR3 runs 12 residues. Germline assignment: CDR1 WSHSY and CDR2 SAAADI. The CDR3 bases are TGCGCCAGCAGGGTCACAGGGCGAGAGCAGTACTTC. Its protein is CASRVTGREQYF.

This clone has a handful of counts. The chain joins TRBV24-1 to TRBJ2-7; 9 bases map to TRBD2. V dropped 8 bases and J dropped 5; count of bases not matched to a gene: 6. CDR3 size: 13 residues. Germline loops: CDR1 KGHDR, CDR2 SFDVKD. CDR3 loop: CATIAGAFNEQYF. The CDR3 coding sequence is TGTGCCACCATAGCGGGAGCTTTCAACGAGCAGTACTTC.

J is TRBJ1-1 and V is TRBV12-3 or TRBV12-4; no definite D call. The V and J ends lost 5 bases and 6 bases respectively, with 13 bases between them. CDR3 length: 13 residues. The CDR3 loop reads CASSPGPPSEAFF. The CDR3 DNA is TGTGCCAGCAGTCCCGGGCCGCCCTCTGAAGCTTTCTTT.

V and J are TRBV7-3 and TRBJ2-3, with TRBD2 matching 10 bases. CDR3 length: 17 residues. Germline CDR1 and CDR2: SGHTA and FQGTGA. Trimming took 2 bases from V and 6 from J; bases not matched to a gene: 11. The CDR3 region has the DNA TGTGCCAGCAGCTTAGGGCCCAGCGGGAGGGCCGCGGATACGCAGTATTTT. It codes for CASSLGPSGRAADTQYF.

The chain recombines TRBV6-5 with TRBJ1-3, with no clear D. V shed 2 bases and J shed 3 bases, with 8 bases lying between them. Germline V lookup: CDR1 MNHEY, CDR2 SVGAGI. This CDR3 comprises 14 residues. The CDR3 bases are TGTGCCAGCAGTTACGCAGGACTTGGAAACACCATATATTTT. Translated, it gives CASSYAGLGNTIYF.

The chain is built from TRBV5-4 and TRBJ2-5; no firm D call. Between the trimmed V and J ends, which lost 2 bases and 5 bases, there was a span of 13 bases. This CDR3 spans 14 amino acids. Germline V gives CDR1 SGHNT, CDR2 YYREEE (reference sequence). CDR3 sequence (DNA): TGTGCCAGCAGCTTTGGGGTCGGCGAGGAGACCCAGTACTTC. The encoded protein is CASSFGVGEETQYF.